This is a list of T cell receptor beta chains from one sample in a study of shared clonotypes between healthy human individuals. Sequenced by immunoSEQ multiplex PCR; TCRdb stores in-frame clones only, minus some. The table shows 2,500,000 or so clones, with less than 95% occurring only once. Specimen: naive CD4+ T cells from PBMCs. The receptors derive from a young man in good health. Some clones in this sample may be carry-over from other donors' samples. Both conserved end residues are part of each CDR3. Fields, in order: D gene, V gene, clone size, J gene, CDR3 protein, CDR3 DNA. D genes are given only for firm matches. Only part of the rows carry a size: once, few, many, or a class if the clone is expanded.

-	TRBV27	-	TRBJ2-3	CASRTTSTDTQYF	TGTGCCAGCAGGACTACTAGCACAGATACGCAGTATTTT
-	TRBV27	-	TRBJ2-7	CASSLDFRGRNEQYF	TGTGCCAGCAGTTTAGATTTTAGGGGTAGGAACGAGCAGTACTTC
-	TRBV10-3	-	TRBJ1-3	CAISFSTAGNTIYF	TGTGCCATCAGTTTTAGTACCGCTGGAAACACCATATATTTT
-	TRBV18	-	TRBJ1-2	CASSPEAGVYGYTF	TGTGCCAGCTCACCTGAGGCAGGGGTCTATGGCTACACCTTC
-	TRBV27	-	TRBJ1-5	CASSQSPRRPRGLPQHF	TGTGCCAGCAGCCAAAGCCCCCGGAGGCCCCGGGGTCTACCCCAGCATTTT
-	TRBV6-5	-	TRBJ2-2	CASTSGTLWTGELFF	TGTGCCAGCACTTCCGGGACTCTATGGACCGGGGAGCTGTTTTTT
TRBD2	TRBV27	-	TRBJ2-7	CASRKRESKYEQYF	TGTGCCAGCAGGAAGCGGGAGTCTAAGTACGAGCAGTACTTC
TRBD2	TRBV5-1	-	TRBJ2-7	CASSPGPGGYHEQYF	TGCGCCAGCAGCCCCGGACCGGGAGGTTACCACGAGCAGTACTTC
TRBD1	TRBV28	once	TRBJ1-4	CASSGSTGNGEKLFF	TGTGCCAGCAGTGGATCGACAGGGAATGGGGAAAAACTGTTTTTT
-	TRBV15	-	TRBJ1-1	CATSRDVGWKGETEAFF	TGTGCCACCAGCAGAGATGTGGGATGGAAGGGTGAGACTGAAGCTTTCTTT
-	TRBV19	-	TRBJ2-6	CATATGNSGANVLTF	TGTGCCACAGCAACAGGGAACTCTGGGGCCAACGTCCTGACTTTC
-	TRBV5-1	-	TRBJ1-1	CASSWAGGGWVAEAFF	TGCGCCAGCAGCTGGGCGGGGGGAGGTTGGGTCGCTGAAGCTTTCTTT
-	TRBV6-1	-	TRBJ2-6	CASSEFIRSSGANVLTF	TGTGCCAGCAGTGAGTTTATTCGTAGCTCTGGGGCCAACGTCCTGACTTTC
-	TRBV19	-	TRBJ2-3	CASSMFFSTDTQYF	TGTGCCAGTAGTATGTTCTTTAGCACAGATACGCAGTATTTT
TRBD1	TRBV5-1	-	TRBJ2-5	CASSWGDRGWETQYF	TGCGCCAGCAGCTGGGGGGACAGGGGCTGGGAGACCCAGTACTTC
-	TRBV5-6	-	TRBJ2-4	CASSQTGRAKNIQYF	TGTGCCAGCAGCCAAACAGGGAGAGCCAAAAACATTCAGTACTTC
-	TRBV5-1	-	TRBJ2-7	CASSLGGPWSSYEQYF	TGCGCCAGCAGCTTGGGGGGACCGTGGAGCTCCTACGAGCAGTACTTC
TRBD2	TRBV14	-	TRBJ2-7	CASSPRLAGSYEQYF	TGTGCCAGCAGCCCCAGACTAGCGGGATCCTACGAGCAGTACTTC
-	TRBV5-1	-	TRBJ2-1	CASSGTRPSPSSYNEQFF	TGCGCCAGCAGCGGTACCCGGCCTTCCCCGAGCTCCTACAATGAGCAGTTCTTC
-	TRBV5-1	-	TRBJ2-3	CASSLEWGTDTQYF	TGCGCCAGCAGCTTGGAGTGGGGAACAGATACGCAGTATTTT
-	TRBV4-1	-	TRBJ1-1	CASSQDVGGMNTEAFF	TGCGCCAGCAGCCAAGATGTTGGGGGTATGAACACTGAAGCTTTCTTT
TRBD2	TRBV19	-	TRBJ2-5	CASSISSGRETQYF	TGTGCCAGTAGTATCTCTAGCGGGAGAGAGACCCAGTACTTC
-	TRBV6-5	-	TRBJ2-7	CASSYSGSGAPWEQYF	TGTGCCAGCAGTTACTCTGGTAGCGGAGCCCCCTGGGAGCAGTACTTC
-	TRBV30	-	TRBJ1-1	CAWRFLGGPTEAFF	TGTGCCTGGAGGTTCCTCGGGGGTCCCACTGAAGCTTTCTTT
TRBD2	TRBV5-6	-	TRBJ2-7	CASSPGEGSYEQYF	TGTGCCAGCAGCCCGGGGGAGGGCTCCTACGAGCAGTACTTC
TRBD1	TRBV5-4	-	TRBJ1-1	CASSSAGTGGVGTEAFF	TGTGCCAGCAGCTCTGCCGGGACAGGGGGGGTTGGCACTGAAGCTTTCTTT
TRBD1	TRBV19	-	TRBJ1-2	CASSTPDRPGYGYTF	TGTGCCAGTAGTACCCCGGACAGGCCCGGATATGGCTACACCTTC
TRBD1	TRBV27	-	TRBJ1-2	CASSSDRGSYGYTF	TGTGCCAGCAGTTCCGACAGGGGGTCCTATGGCTACACCTTC
TRBD1	TRBV11-1	-	TRBJ1-2	CASSRDRTGKIGYTF	TGTGCCAGCAGCCGCGATCGGACAGGGAAAATTGGCTACACCTTC
TRBD2	TRBV15	-	TRBJ2-7	CATSRGWLSGSRERYEQYF	TGTGCCACCAGCAGAGGCTGGCTTAGCGGGAGCCGCGAAAGGTACGAGCAGTACTTC
TRBD2	TRBV5-5	-	TRBJ2-5	CASSPPPAGGAETQYF	TGTGCCAGCAGCCCACCTCCAGCGGGAGGGGCCGAGACCCAGTACTTC
-	TRBV7-2	few	TRBJ2-2	CASSPRSGELFF	TGTGCCAGCAGCCCCCGTAGCGGGGAGCTGTTTTTT
-	TRBV7-3	-	TRBJ2-7	CASSKDRPHEQYF	TGTGCCAGCAGCAAAGATCGTCCCCACGAGCAGTACTTC
-	TRBV14	few	TRBJ2-5	CASSQVLTGWETQYF	TGTGCCAGCAGCCAAGTTTTGACAGGATGGGAGACCCAGTACTTC
-	TRBV27	once	TRBJ2-3	CASSSQGPGQYF	TGTGCCAGCAGTTCGCAGGGACCCGGGCAGTATTTT
-	TRBV10-3	-	TRBJ2-2	CAIRDELARATGELFF	TGTGCCATCAGGGACGAACTAGCACGGGCCACCGGGGAGCTGTTTTTT
-	TRBV5-1	-	TRBJ1-3	CASSEAGDTIYF	TGCGCCAGCAGCGAAGCCGGGGACACCATATATTTT
-	TRBV7-2	-	TRBJ2-5	CASSFSVPGAGGTQYF	TGTGCCAGCAGCTTTTCAGTCCCCGGGGCCGGGGGGACCCAGTACTTC
-	TRBV30	-	TRBJ2-3	CAWSVPRVSDTQYF	TGTGCCTGGAGTGTCCCCCGAGTCTCGGATACGCAGTATTTT